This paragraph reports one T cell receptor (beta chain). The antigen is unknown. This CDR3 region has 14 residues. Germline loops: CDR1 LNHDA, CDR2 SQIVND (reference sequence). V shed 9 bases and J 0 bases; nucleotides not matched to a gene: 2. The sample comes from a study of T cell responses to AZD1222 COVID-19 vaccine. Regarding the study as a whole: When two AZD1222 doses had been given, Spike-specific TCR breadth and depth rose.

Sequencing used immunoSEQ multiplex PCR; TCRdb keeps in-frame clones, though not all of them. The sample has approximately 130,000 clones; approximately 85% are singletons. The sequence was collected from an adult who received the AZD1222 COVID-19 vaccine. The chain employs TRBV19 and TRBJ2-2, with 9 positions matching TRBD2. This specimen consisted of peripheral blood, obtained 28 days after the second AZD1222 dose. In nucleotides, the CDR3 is TGTGCCAGCCTAGCGGGGCCGAACACCGGGGAGCTGTTTTTT. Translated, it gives CASLAGPNTGELFF.